A selection of T cell receptor beta chains follows, all from one sample in a study of blood T cell repertoires in COVID-19. TCRdb keeps only in-frame clones here, not all; method: immunoSEQ multiplex PCR. The table includes some 180,000 clones, roughly nine tenths detected once. Sequencing input: peripheral blood. The receptors stem from a man aged 35-49 years with acute or convalescent COVID-19. Each CDR3 is given with its conserved first and last residue. Each record gives: D gene, clone size, V gene, J gene, CDR3 DNA, CDR3 protein. A D gene is named only where the DNA matches it firmly. The listing skips clone size in some rows; elsewhere it reads once, few, many or a size class.

d_call: -
clone_size: -
v_call: TRBV27
j_call: TRBJ2-6
cdr3_nt: TGTGCCAGCAGTCCCACATCCTCTGGGGCCAACGTCCTGACTTTC
cdr3_aa: CASSPTSSGANVLTF

d_call: TRBD1
clone_size: -
v_call: TRBV10-2
j_call: TRBJ1-4
cdr3_nt: TGCGCCAGCAGTGAGAACAGGGGGCCGGATGAAAAACTGTTTTTT
cdr3_aa: CASSENRGPDEKLFF

d_call: TRBD1
clone_size: once
v_call: TRBV5-1
j_call: TRBJ2-1
cdr3_nt: TGCGCCAGCGGACAGGGCCCCGCCAATGAGCAGTTCTTC
cdr3_aa: CASGQGPANEQFF

d_call: -
clone_size: -
v_call: TRBV7-9
j_call: TRBJ2-7
cdr3_nt: TGTGCCAGCAGCCCGGGACAAGGGACCCCTCGGGGCTCCTACGAGCAGTACTTC
cdr3_aa: CASSPGQGTPRGSYEQYF

d_call: -
clone_size: -
v_call: TRBV7-2
j_call: TRBJ1-2
cdr3_nt: TGTGCCAGCAGCTTGGGACTTAACTATGGCTACACCTTC
cdr3_aa: CASSLGLNYGYTF

d_call: -
clone_size: few
v_call: TRBV2
j_call: TRBJ2-2
cdr3_nt: TGTGCCAGCCAGGTGCAGGCGAACACCGGGGAGCTGTTTTTT
cdr3_aa: CASQVQANTGELFF

d_call: -
clone_size: -
v_call: TRBV19
j_call: TRBJ2-3
cdr3_nt: TGTGCCAGTAGTATAGACGTAGCCCACACAGATACGCAGTATTTT
cdr3_aa: CASSIDVAHTDTQYF

d_call: -
clone_size: -
v_call: TRBV7-8
j_call: TRBJ1-1
cdr3_nt: TGTGCCAGCAGCTTTGACTACACTGAAGCTTTCTTT
cdr3_aa: CASSFDYTEAFF

d_call: TRBD1
clone_size: -
v_call: TRBV3-1/TRBV3-2
j_call: TRBJ2-7
cdr3_nt: TGTGCCAGCAGCCGGACAGGGGGCTTCCACGAGCAGTACTTC
cdr3_aa: CASSRTGGFHEQYF

d_call: TRBD1
clone_size: -
v_call: TRBV29-1
j_call: TRBJ1-2
cdr3_nt: TGCAGCGTTGAACCGACAGGGAACTATGGCTACACCTTC
cdr3_aa: CSVEPTGNYGYTF

d_call: TRBD1
clone_size: -
v_call: TRBV7-3
j_call: TRBJ1-3
cdr3_nt: TGTGCCAGCAGCTTGACAGGGGCTGGAAACACCATATATTTT
cdr3_aa: CASSLTGAGNTIYF

d_call: TRBD1
clone_size: -
v_call: TRBV5-4
j_call: TRBJ2-7
cdr3_nt: TGTGCCAGCAGCTCGGGACAGGGCAGGGACGAGCAGTACTTC
cdr3_aa: CASSSGQGRDEQYF

d_call: TRBD1
clone_size: -
v_call: TRBV5-6
j_call: TRBJ2-7
cdr3_nt: TGTGCCAGCAGCTTGGCACAGGGGGCGTCGTACGAGCAGTACTTC
cdr3_aa: CASSLAQGASYEQYF

d_call: TRBD1
clone_size: -
v_call: TRBV4-3
j_call: TRBJ1-1
cdr3_nt: TGCGCCAGCAGCCCGTACCCGGACAGGGCCACTGAAGCTTTCTTT
cdr3_aa: CASSPYPDRATEAFF

d_call: -
clone_size: once
v_call: TRBV10-3
j_call: TRBJ1-6
cdr3_nt: TGTGCCTCCGACTGGTCCCTAACGGATTCACCCCTCCACTTT
cdr3_aa: CASDWSLTDSPLHF

d_call: -
clone_size: -
v_call: TRBV6-5
j_call: TRBJ2-1
cdr3_nt: TGTGCCAGCAGGACACAGGGTATCCGCAATGAGCAGTTCTTC
cdr3_aa: CASRTQGIRNEQFF

d_call: TRBD2
clone_size: -
v_call: TRBV6-5
j_call: TRBJ2-1
cdr3_nt: TGTGCCAGCAGTTATTTGGGCGGGGGGGCCGGTGAGCAGTTCTTC
cdr3_aa: CASSYLGGGAGEQFF

d_call: -
clone_size: -
v_call: TRBV18
j_call: TRBJ2-5
cdr3_nt: TGTGCCAGCTCCCTCAGAGAGACCCAGTACTTC
cdr3_aa: CASSLRETQYF

d_call: -
clone_size: -
v_call: TRBV6-5
j_call: TRBJ2-7
cdr3_nt: TGTGCCAGCGGGGGAGGGGGAGCGGGCGAGCAGTACTTC
cdr3_aa: CASGGGGAGEQYF

d_call: TRBD1
clone_size: -
v_call: TRBV6-5
j_call: TRBJ1-5
cdr3_nt: TGTGCCAGCAGTCCGGGAGGGGGCCATCAGCCCCAGCATTTT
cdr3_aa: CASSPGGGHQPQHF

d_call: TRBD1
clone_size: -
v_call: TRBV30
j_call: TRBJ1-5
cdr3_nt: TGTGCCTGGAGTGTACTAGGTTACAGGGGACGTCAGCCCCAGCATTTT
cdr3_aa: CAWSVLGYRGRQPQHF

d_call: -
clone_size: -
v_call: TRBV6-2/TRBV6-3
j_call: TRBJ2-7
cdr3_nt: TGTGCCAGCAGTCTCTCGGGCTCCTACGAGCAGTACTTC
cdr3_aa: CASSLSGSYEQYF

d_call: -
clone_size: -
v_call: TRBV6-5
j_call: TRBJ2-1
cdr3_nt: TGTGCCAGCAGTTACCTAACTATTATAGAGGAGTTGGAGCAGTTCTTC
cdr3_aa: CASSYLTIIEELEQFF

d_call: -
clone_size: -
v_call: TRBV12-3/TRBV12-4
j_call: TRBJ2-1
cdr3_nt: TGTGCCAGCAGCGCCAACCGGGGTGAGCAGTTCTTC
cdr3_aa: CASSANRGEQFF

d_call: -
clone_size: -
v_call: TRBV5-1
j_call: TRBJ2-5
cdr3_nt: TGCGCCAGCAGCTTCCCCGGGGGAGAGACCCAGTACTTC
cdr3_aa: CASSFPGGETQYF

d_call: -
clone_size: -
v_call: TRBV15
j_call: TRBJ1-1
cdr3_nt: TGTGCCACCAGCAGAGATCAATTTAACACTGAAGCTTTCTTT
cdr3_aa: CATSRDQFNTEAFF

d_call: -
clone_size: once
v_call: TRBV5-6
j_call: TRBJ2-7
cdr3_nt: TGTGCCAGCAGCTTGATAATAGCCCACGAGCAGTACTTC
cdr3_aa: CASSLIIAHEQYF

d_call: -
clone_size: -
v_call: TRBV10-1
j_call: TRBJ1-1
cdr3_nt: TGCGCCAGCGGGGAGCCGAACACTGAAGCTTTCTTT
cdr3_aa: CASGEPNTEAFF

d_call: TRBD1
clone_size: -
v_call: TRBV11-3
j_call: TRBJ2-5
cdr3_nt: TGTGCCAGCAGCTTAGAGGACAGGGCGGAGACCCAGTACTTC
cdr3_aa: CASSLEDRAETQYF

d_call: -
clone_size: -
v_call: TRBV5-5
j_call: TRBJ2-3
cdr3_nt: TGTGCCAGCAGCTTGGCCGGGAGAGCTTCCACAGATACGCAGTATTTT
cdr3_aa: CASSLAGRASTDTQYF

d_call: TRBD2
clone_size: -
v_call: TRBV15
j_call: TRBJ2-5
cdr3_nt: TGTGCCACCAGCAGAGATCTAGCGGGGCGGACCCAGTACTTC
cdr3_aa: CATSRDLAGRTQYF

d_call: -
clone_size: -
v_call: TRBV9
j_call: TRBJ1-6
cdr3_nt: TGTGCCAGCAGCGCGACAGTATTGGGGTCACCCCTCCACTTT
cdr3_aa: CASSATVLGSPLHF

d_call: TRBD2
clone_size: -
v_call: TRBV7-8
j_call: TRBJ2-1
cdr3_nt: TGTGCCAGCCAGACTAGCGGCCTGAGCTCCTACAATGAGCAGTTCTTC
cdr3_aa: CASQTSGLSSYNEQFF

d_call: -
clone_size: -
v_call: TRBV13
j_call: TRBJ1-2
cdr3_nt: TGTGCCAGCAGCTTAGATAGGACAGTCTATGGCTACACCTTC
cdr3_aa: CASSLDRTVYGYTF

d_call: -
clone_size: -
v_call: TRBV7-2
j_call: TRBJ2-7
cdr3_nt: TGTGCCAGCAGCTTGCGCGGAAAAGTCTACGAGCAGTACTTC
cdr3_aa: CASSLRGKVYEQYF

d_call: -
clone_size: -
v_call: TRBV6-6
j_call: TRBJ1-1
cdr3_nt: TGTGCCAGCAGAGACAGTACGGACACTGAAGCTTTCTTT
cdr3_aa: CASRDSTDTEAFF

d_call: -
clone_size: -
v_call: TRBV4-1
j_call: TRBJ2-1
cdr3_nt: TGCGCCAGCAGCCAAGAATTTGAGGGTACGAGCTCCTACAATGAGCAGTTCTTC
cdr3_aa: CASSQEFEGTSSYNEQFF

d_call: -
clone_size: -
v_call: TRBV10-3
j_call: TRBJ2-3
cdr3_nt: TGTGCCATCACCCAGGATCGCACGGATACGCAGTATTTT
cdr3_aa: CAITQDRTDTQYF

d_call: TRBD1
clone_size: once
v_call: TRBV5-6
j_call: TRBJ1-2
cdr3_nt: TGTGCCAGCAGCCGGGGAGGACAGGGCGACGTCACCTTC
cdr3_aa: CASSRGGQGDVTF

d_call: TRBD1
clone_size: -
v_call: TRBV9
j_call: TRBJ1-1
cdr3_nt: TGTGCCAGCAGCCCTTCGACAGGGCCCACTGAAGCTTTCTTT
cdr3_aa: CASSPSTGPTEAFF

d_call: -
clone_size: -
v_call: TRBV14
j_call: TRBJ1-1
cdr3_nt: TGTGCCAGCAGCCTAGACCCAGGACAGACGAACACTGAAGCTTTCTTT
cdr3_aa: CASSLDPGQTNTEAFF

d_call: -
clone_size: few
v_call: TRBV5-4
j_call: TRBJ1-3
cdr3_nt: TGTGCCAGCAGCTTGTCCACAGCACACTCTGGAAACACCATATATTTT
cdr3_aa: CASSLSTAHSGNTIYF

d_call: TRBD1
clone_size: -
v_call: TRBV28
j_call: TRBJ2-7
cdr3_nt: TGTGCCAGCAGTAGACAGGGGCACGAGCAGTACTTC
cdr3_aa: CASSRQGHEQYF

d_call: -
clone_size: -
v_call: TRBV3-1/TRBV3-2
j_call: TRBJ1-2
cdr3_nt: TGTGCCAGCAGCCAAAGAAGTGGGACTCGCTATGGCTACACCTTC
cdr3_aa: CASSQRSGTRYGYTF

d_call: TRBD1
clone_size: -
v_call: TRBV5-1
j_call: TRBJ1-1
cdr3_nt: TGCGCCAGCAGCGTACAGGGGTGGAACACTGAAGCTTTCTTT
cdr3_aa: CASSVQGWNTEAFF

d_call: -
clone_size: -
v_call: TRBV30
j_call: TRBJ1-2
cdr3_nt: TGTGCCTGGAGTGTAAGCACGGATCTTGGAGGCTTC
cdr3_aa: CAWSVSTDLGGF

d_call: TRBD1
clone_size: -
v_call: TRBV4-1
j_call: TRBJ1-1
cdr3_nt: TGCGCCAGCAGCCAAGGGGGGACAGTGGGCATGAACACTGAAGCTTTCTTT
cdr3_aa: CASSQGGTVGMNTEAFF

d_call: TRBD1
clone_size: -
v_call: TRBV7-8
j_call: TRBJ1-6
cdr3_nt: TGTGCCAGCAGCATTACAGGGGCCTTTTATAATTCACCCCTCCACTTT
cdr3_aa: CASSITGAFYNSPLHF

d_call: -
clone_size: -
v_call: TRBV7-2
j_call: TRBJ1-5
cdr3_nt: TGTGCCAGCAGCGAGACAGATATTCTCGGCAATCAGCCCCAGCATTTT
cdr3_aa: CASSETDILGNQPQHF

d_call: -
clone_size: -
v_call: TRBV30
j_call: TRBJ1-5
cdr3_nt: TGTGCGGGGGGACGGGACAATCAGCCCCAGCATTTT
cdr3_aa: CAGGRDNQPQHF

d_call: -
clone_size: -
v_call: TRBV6-5
j_call: TRBJ1-2
cdr3_nt: TGTGCCAGCAGTTTCTCAGCTGTCCTCGGTGGCTACACCTTC
cdr3_aa: CASSFSAVLGGYTF

d_call: -
clone_size: -
v_call: TRBV30
j_call: TRBJ1-3
cdr3_nt: TGTGCCTGGAGAGTTAACAGGGCTGGAAACACCATATATTTT
cdr3_aa: CAWRVNRAGNTIYF

d_call: -
clone_size: few
v_call: TRBV7-2
j_call: TRBJ2-7
cdr3_nt: TGTGCCAGCAGCTTTTTTATTCAGGGCCACGAGCAGTACTTC
cdr3_aa: CASSFFIQGHEQYF